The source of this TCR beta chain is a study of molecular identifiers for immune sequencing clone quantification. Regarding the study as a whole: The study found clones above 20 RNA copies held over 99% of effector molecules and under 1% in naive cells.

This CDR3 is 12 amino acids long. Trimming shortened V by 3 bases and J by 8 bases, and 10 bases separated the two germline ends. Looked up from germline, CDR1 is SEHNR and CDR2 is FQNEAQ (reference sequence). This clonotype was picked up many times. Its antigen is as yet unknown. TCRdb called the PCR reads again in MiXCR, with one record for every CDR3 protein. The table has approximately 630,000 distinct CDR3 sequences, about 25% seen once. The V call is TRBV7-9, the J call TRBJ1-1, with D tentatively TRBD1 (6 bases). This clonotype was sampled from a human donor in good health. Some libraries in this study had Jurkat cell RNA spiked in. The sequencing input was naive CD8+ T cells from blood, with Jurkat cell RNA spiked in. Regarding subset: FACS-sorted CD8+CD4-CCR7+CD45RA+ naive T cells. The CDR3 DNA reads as TGTGCCAGCAGCTTTACAGGGACCGAAGCTTTCTTT. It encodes CASSFTGTEAFF.